The 9 T cell receptor beta chains in this list originate from one sample, sequenced in a study of tumor-infiltrating lymphocytes in primary liver carcinoma. Total RNA amounting to roughly 0.5 ug was the source from which TCR beta cDNA was made with a constant-region primer. ARM-PCR was slightly modified, and three nested multiplex PCR rounds with it gave rise to the TCR beta libraries. Amplification in the first two PCR rounds was performed using TRBV1-TRBV30 forward primers and a C-beta reverse primer for approximately 10 cycles each. MiXCR, applied by TCRdb to the multiplex PCR reads, yields one record per CDR3 protein. The sample contains 100,000 or so distinct CDR3 sequences, 82% of which appear only once. Co-extracting RNA and DNA was done with about 20-34 mg of unsorted bulk tissue as input. The sequenced material came from liver tumor tissue from sampling region 3. Subset denoted: tumor region T3, left-lateral pole. The receptor source for this set is a man aged 35-49 years with primary liver carcinoma and hepatitis B virus infection.

A note on this clonotype: Compared with germline, one end of the junction differs, possibly owing to a read error. This chain uses TRBV4-3 with TRBJ1-1; D not resolved. This CDR3 has 15 amino acids. Germline assignment: CDR1 LGHNA and CDR2 YSLEER. CDR3 sequence (DNA): TGCGCCAGCACCCAAGAGTTTGGGAAAAGAACTGAAGCTTTCTTT. It translates to CASTQEFGKRTEAFF.

Points on this clonotype: Here the CDR3 omits its conserved ending phenylalanine or tryptophan, so a read error is the likely source. The chain recombines TRBV5-1 with TRBJ2-2; tentative D call: TRBD2 (5 bases). The CDR3 contains 15 residues. From germline, CDR1 is SGHRS and CDR2 YFSETQ. The CDR3 loop is CVSKEGAQNTGELFY. In DNA form, the CDR3 reads TGCGTCAGCAAAGAGGGAGCTCAGAACACCGGGGAGCTGTTTTAT.

The V call is TRBV12-3 or TRBV12-4, the J call TRBJ2-2, with a weak D call TRBD2 (7 bases). The CDR3 runs to 18 residues. V lost 10 bases and J 2 bases, leaving 26 bases between the germline ends. In DNA form, the CDR3 reads TGTGCCAACAGCTTTCCCACGGGGGGCTTAGCTAACACCGGGGAGCTGTTTTTT. Translating gives CANSFPTGGLANTGELFF.

The chain combines TRBV5-6 with TRBJ2-2; TRBD2 matches 7 bases. V was clipped by 2 bases and J by 0 bases; unmatched bases: 16. Germline-derived CDR1 and CDR2 are SGHDT and YYEEEE. This CDR3 contains 20 residues. As DNA, the CDR3 is TGTGCCAGCAGCTTAGTAATCAATGGCGGGAGTCATACGAACACCGGGGAGCTGTTTTTT. It codes for CASSLVINGGSHTNTGELFF.

A word on this clonotype: At one end, the junction sequence differs from germline, possibly due to a read error. This chain joins TRBV18 and TRBJ2-4; TRBD1 is a possible D gene (5 bases). Germline V gene sequence: CDR1 KGHSH, CDR2 LQKENI. The CDR3 runs to 16 residues. The CDR3 region has the DNA TGTACCAGCTCCCGATCTAGTGGGGCAGCCAAAAACATTCAGTACTTC. Protein sequence: CTSSRSSGAAKNIQYF.

Notes on this clonotype: One end of the junction varies from germline; a read error may be responsible. V is TRBV7-8 and J is TRBJ2-7; D is perhaps TRBD2 (5 bases). Matching the DNA end better, TRBJ2-1 makes the J call doubtful. The CDR3 length is 13 residues. Germline CDR1 reads SGHVS; CDR2 reads FQNEAQ. The CDR3, as DNA: TGTGCCATCAGCTTGACTCTCGACTACGAGCAGTTCTTC. It translates to CAISLTLDYEQFF.

The chain couples TRBV29-1 to TRBJ2-3; weak D call: TRBD2 (7 bases). The germline V gene encodes CDR1 SQVTM and CDR2 ANQGSEA. CDR3 length equals 14 residues. CDR3 sequence (DNA): TGCAGAGTGGGAGGGGGGACTAGCACAGATACGCAGTATTTT. This gives the protein CRVGGGTSTDTQYF.

In the case of this clonotype: The junction shows a germline mismatch at one end, possibly a read error. The rearrangement joins TRBV5-6 to TRBJ1-5; D is ambiguous. The CDR3 length is 13 residues. Germline CDR1 is SGHDT and CDR2 is YYEEEE. The CDR3 protein is CASSFGSDQLQHF. CDR3 nucleotide sequence: TGTGCCAGCAGCTTTGGGTCGGATCAGCTCCAGCATTTT.

As for this clonotype: The CDR3 end shows no conserved phenylalanine or tryptophan, and so a read error is likely. The J gene is TRBJ2-2, the V gene TRBV6-1; the D is unclear. The CDR3 loop spans 12 amino acids. With 8 bases removed from V and 2 bases from J, the gap between germline ends came to 6 bases. Germline V lookup: CDR1 MNHNS, CDR2 SASEGT. In DNA form, the CDR3 reads TGTGCCAGCGGTGGAAACACCGGGGAGCTGTTTATT. This encodes CASGGNTGELFI.